Sequencing of this TCR beta chain was carried out in a study of blood T cell repertoires in COVID-19. Overall study context: Spain, Italy and the United States supplied samples that represented acute and convalescent COVID-19. T cells, B-cell-depleted T cells, or PBMCs provided the cDNA or gDNA that served as material.

The CDR3 loop spans 15 amino acids. Germline values: CDR1 SGHNT, CDR2 YYREEE (reference sequence). Trimming shortened V by 0 bases and J by 6 bases, and 10 bases separated the two germline ends. Original methodology: Quantification of nucleated cells was approximated via reference gene primer amplification. Profiled with immunoSEQ multiplex PCR; TCRdb holds only in-frame clones, not every one. From that table come the V and J calls and clone size; the DNA was used to work out D and trimming. Of a few hundred thousand clones in the sample, roughly nine tenths were seen once. Living in 20 to 30 US areas, the participants were between roughly 18 and 90 years of age.

The specimen sequenced was PBMCs or T cells enriched from blood (not recorded which). The TCR originated in a human donor in a cohort exposed to, infected with or recovered from COVID-19 (not recorded which). The donor label of this sample is uncertain. The chain joins TRBV5-4 to TRBJ1-6, with D unresolved. The CDR3 loop reads CASSLEVSSNSPLHF. CDR3 coding DNA: TGTGCCAGCAGCTTGGAGGTTAGCTCTAATTCACCCCTCCACTTT.